This T cell receptor (beta chain) was sequenced during a study of early T cells in non-severe SARS-CoV-2 infection (dated by TCRdb to the early 2020s). For the wider study: Because TCR sequencing relied on bulk RNA taken from unsorted whole blood, pairing of alpha and beta chains was not possible. Beyond this particular receptor, the publication reports: VDJdb matching was skewed toward anti-spike CD8 responses and likely underestimated virus-specific expansions, missing private and CD4 specificities.

The library came from 5' RACE. Sequenced on a NextSeq 500. Unique molecular identifiers were attached to individual cDNA molecules in the TCR library protocol so that sequencing error and PCR bias could be corrected. Both TCR alpha and beta chains were sequenced, and tight co-correlation was observed between alpha and beta sequence abundances in each sample. As for the authors' bioinformatics: Decombinator V4 was used to annotate the V gene, J gene and CDR3 of the TCR sequences. TCRs were defined as expanded if a significant change between any two time points was detected under a Poisson model with p below 0.0001. TCR abundances were normalised to the total number of TCRs sequenced per sample and were expressed as counts per million. TRAV1-2 paired with TRAJ12, TRAJ20 or TRAJ33 defined MAIT TCRs, while TRAV10 paired with TRAJ18 defined iNKT TCRs. A search of VDJdb, accessed on 1 November 2021, was run for TCRs annotated to CMV, EBV and SARS-CoV-2, with TCRs annotated for multiple antigens excluded. TCRdb cleaned the public reads at Q25 with fastp, built clones with MiXCR and kept in-frame beta chains. Rows merge per CDR3 protein into single entries with the most common DNA and genes. TCRdb's processing, not the study's, gives the V and J calls here. In all, the sample holds nearly 95,000 distinct CDR3 sequences, and roughly 15% of those were seen once. 5.1% of the sample belongs to the ten largest clones.

A case-control design nested within a healthcare worker cohort in London, UK, was used, with weekly nasopharyngeal swab PCR tests and blood sampling performed. Healthcare workers were recruited between 23 and 31 March 2020, during the week of the UK lockdown, and were followed weekly for up to roughly 15 weeks. This clonotype was counted ten times or more. Its specific antigen is unknown. No much larger clone exists at a distance of one base, and base qualities are not known. Trimming at the junction amounts to 5 bases on V and 6 bases on J, and the germline ends lie 16 bases apart. The germline V gene supplies CDR1 SGHVS and CDR2 FNYEAQ. Including the terminal cysteine and phenylalanine, the CDR3 comprises 15 residues. Solely the CDR3 DNA is kept, with 45 bases framed from the first base.

The input for sequencing was whole blood, taken at baseline. The receptor was derived from an adult who was a healthcare worker with PCR-confirmed SARS-CoV-2 infection or an uninfected control (not recorded which). The rearrangement joined TRBV7-6 to TRBJ2-2, with a tentative D call of TRBD1 or TRBD2, each matching 6 bases. The encoded CDR3 is CASSQDSRGAGELFF. The DNA sequence is TGTGCCAGCAGCCAAGACTCAAGGGGGGCCGGGGAGCTGTTTTTT. With the portions outside the CDR3 filled from the reference TRBV7-6 and TRBJ2-2 genes, the complete variable region becomes GAGVSQSPRYKVTKRGQDVALRCDPISGHVSLYWYRQALGQGPEFLTYFNYEAQQDKSGLPNDRFSAERPEGSISTLTIQRTEQRDSAMYRCASSQDSRGAGELFFGEGSRLTVL.